This T cell receptor (beta chain) was retrieved from a study of T cell repertoires in cytomegalovirus infection. The overall study: CMV epitopes in the study were HLA-C-restricted (recently identified) and HLA-B-restricted (well studied).

This clonotype has just a few counts. Antigen: not known. Findings and caveats of the study: There were carriers of CMV plus the relevant HLA, and cumulative public TCR beta family frequency identified them.

TCRdb re-called the reads with MiXCR, one entry per CDR3 protein. Here the sample spans some 560,000 distinct CDR3 sequences, approximately 40% being singletons. V lost 6 bases to trimming and J lost 10 bases, with 15 bases between them. Germline V CDR1 and CDR2: MDHEN, SYDVKM. The CDR3 is 12 residues long. Material: cultured PBMCs, obtained from culture after CMV antigen stimulation. J is TRBJ1-2 and V is TRBV28, with D tentatively TRBD1 (6 bases). The TCR comes from a human donor in good health (CMV status not recorded). Some clones in this sample may be carry-over from other donors' samples. The CDR3 bases are TGTGCCAGCAGATTGGACAGCCGGGACTACACCTTC. Encoded protein: CASRLDSRDYTF.